This TCR beta chain was recorded in a study of metastatic and nonmetastatic thyroid tumors. Overall study context: Repertoires from malignant and benign thyroid patients were compared across blood and tumor or nodule tissue. Broader study findings: Compared with benign nodules, malignant thyroid tumors were reported to have significantly higher TCR beta diversity in both blood and tumor.

This CDR3 has 15 amino acids. Germline V gives CDR1 SNHLY, CDR2 FYNNEI. V lost 4 bases to trimming and J lost 4 bases, with 13 bases between them. In the authors' methods: A classifier for distant metastasis in papillary thyroid cancer was constructed using CDR3 differences observed across clinicopathological groups. TCRdb ran MiXCR on the PCR reads. In this record, the V and J calls reflect TCRdb's handling and not the investigators' own analysis. The sample shows around 20,000 clones, approximately 22% of them seen only once. All patients were untreated before thyroid surgery. This clone has at least ten counts. What it binds is unknown.

The chain employs TRBV2 and TRBJ2-2; tentatively, D is TRBD1 (6 bases). Sequenced material: adjacent normal tissue. The TCR sequence derives from a female donor with papillary thyroid cancer or a benign thyroid nodule (not recorded which). Some clones in this sample may be carry-over from other donors' samples. In DNA, the CDR3 is TGTGCCAGCAGTGGTATACAGGGCACCACCGGGGAGCTGTTTTTT. Protein product: CASSGIQGTTGELFF.